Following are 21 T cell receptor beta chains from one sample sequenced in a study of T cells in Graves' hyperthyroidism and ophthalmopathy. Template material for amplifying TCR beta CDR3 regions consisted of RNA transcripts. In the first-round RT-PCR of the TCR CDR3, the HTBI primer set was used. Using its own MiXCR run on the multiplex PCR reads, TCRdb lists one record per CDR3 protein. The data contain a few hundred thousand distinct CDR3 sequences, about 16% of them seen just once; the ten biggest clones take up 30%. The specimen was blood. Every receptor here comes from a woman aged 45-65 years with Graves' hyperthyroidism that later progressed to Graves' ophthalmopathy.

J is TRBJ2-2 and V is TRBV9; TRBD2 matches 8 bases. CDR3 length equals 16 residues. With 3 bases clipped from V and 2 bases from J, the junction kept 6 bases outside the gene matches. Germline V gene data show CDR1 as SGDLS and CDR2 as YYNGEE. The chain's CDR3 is CASSAGGLVNTGELFF. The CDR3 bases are TGTGCCAGCAGCGCGGGGGGGTTAGTAAACACCGGGGAGCTGTTTTTT.

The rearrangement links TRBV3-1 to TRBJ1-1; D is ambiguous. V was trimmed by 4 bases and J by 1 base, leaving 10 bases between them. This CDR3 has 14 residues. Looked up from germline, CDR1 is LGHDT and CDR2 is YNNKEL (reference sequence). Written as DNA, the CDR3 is TGTGCCAGCAGCCGCCGGGTTCCGAACACTGAAGCTTTCTTT. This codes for CASSRRVPNTEAFF.

In nucleotides, the CDR3 is TGTGCCTGGGCTATTGGGGCGGGAGCTAATTACGAGCAGTACTTC. It codes for CAWAIGAGANYEQYF. V is TRBV30 and J is TRBJ2-7; TRBD2 agrees at 7 bases. The CDR3 has 15 residues. V shed 5 bases, J shed 4 bases, and the junction held 14 bases outside the gene matches. Per germline, CDR1 GTSNPN and CDR2 SVGIG (reference sequence).

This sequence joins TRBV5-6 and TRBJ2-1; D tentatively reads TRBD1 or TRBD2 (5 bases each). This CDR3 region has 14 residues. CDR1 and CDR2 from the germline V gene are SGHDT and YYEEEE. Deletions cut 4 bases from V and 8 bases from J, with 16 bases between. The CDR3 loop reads CASSPGRILYEQFF. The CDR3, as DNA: TGTGCCAGCAGCCCGGGACGGATTTTATATGAGCAGTTCTTC.

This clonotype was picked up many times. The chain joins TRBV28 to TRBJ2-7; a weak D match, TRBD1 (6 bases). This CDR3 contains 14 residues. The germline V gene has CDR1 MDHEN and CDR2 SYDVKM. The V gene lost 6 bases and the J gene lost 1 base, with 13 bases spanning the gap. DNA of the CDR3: TGTGCCAGCAGCCACCATACAGGGTCCTACGAGCAGTACTTC. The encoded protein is CASSHHTGSYEQYF.

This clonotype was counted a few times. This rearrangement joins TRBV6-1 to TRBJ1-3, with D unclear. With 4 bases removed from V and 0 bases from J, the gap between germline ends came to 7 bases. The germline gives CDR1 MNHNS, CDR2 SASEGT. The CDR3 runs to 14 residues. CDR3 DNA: TGTGCCAGCAGTGGTCCCGGCTCTGGAAACACCATATATTTT. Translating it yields CASSGPGSGNTIYF.

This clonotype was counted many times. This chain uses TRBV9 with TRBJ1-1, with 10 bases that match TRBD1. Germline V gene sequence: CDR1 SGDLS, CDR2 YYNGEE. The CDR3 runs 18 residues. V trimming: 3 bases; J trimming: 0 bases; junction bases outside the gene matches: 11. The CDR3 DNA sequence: TGTGCCAGCAGCGGAGGACAGGGGGAAATGTCTATGAACACTGAAGCTTTCTTT. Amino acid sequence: CASSGGQGEMSMNTEAFF.

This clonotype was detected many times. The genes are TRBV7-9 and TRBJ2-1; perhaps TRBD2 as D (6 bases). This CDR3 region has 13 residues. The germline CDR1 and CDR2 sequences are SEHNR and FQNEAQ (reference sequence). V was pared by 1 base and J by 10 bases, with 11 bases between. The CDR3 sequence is CASSLGSGEEQFF. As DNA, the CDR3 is TGTGCCAGCAGCTTAGGCTCGGGAGAGGAGCAGTTCTTC.

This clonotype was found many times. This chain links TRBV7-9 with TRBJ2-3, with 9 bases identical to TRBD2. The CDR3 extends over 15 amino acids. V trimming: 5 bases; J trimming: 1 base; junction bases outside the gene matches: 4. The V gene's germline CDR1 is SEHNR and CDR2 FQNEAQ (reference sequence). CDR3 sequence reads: CASSRSGSGTDTQYF. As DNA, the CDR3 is TGTGCCAGCAGCCGTAGCGGGAGCGGCACAGATACGCAGTATTTT.

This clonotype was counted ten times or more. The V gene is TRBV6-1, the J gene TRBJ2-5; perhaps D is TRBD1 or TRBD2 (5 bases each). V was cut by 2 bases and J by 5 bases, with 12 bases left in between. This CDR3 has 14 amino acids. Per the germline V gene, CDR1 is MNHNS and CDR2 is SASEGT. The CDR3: CASSEMGVGETQYF. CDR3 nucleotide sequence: TGTGCCAGCAGTGAAATGGGGGTTGGCGAGACCCAGTACTTC.

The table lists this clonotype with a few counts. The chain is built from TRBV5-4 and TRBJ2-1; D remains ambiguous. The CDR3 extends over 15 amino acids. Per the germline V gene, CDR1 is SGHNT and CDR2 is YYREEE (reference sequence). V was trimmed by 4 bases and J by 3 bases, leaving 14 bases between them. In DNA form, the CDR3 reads TGTGCCAGCAGCCTCTACTCGGCTAGCTACAATGAGCAGTTCTTC. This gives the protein CASSLYSASYNEQFF.

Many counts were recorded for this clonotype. As DNA, the CDR3 is TGTGCCAGCAGTTTATCACAGGTAGACTATGGCTACACCTTC. It encodes CASSLSQVDYGYTF. The chain couples TRBV27 to TRBJ1-2; maybe TRBD1 (5 bases). CDR1 is MNHEY, CDR2 SMNVEV, per germline (reference sequence). Trimming left V 0 bases short and J 3 bases short, with 8 bases between. This CDR3 has 14 amino acids.

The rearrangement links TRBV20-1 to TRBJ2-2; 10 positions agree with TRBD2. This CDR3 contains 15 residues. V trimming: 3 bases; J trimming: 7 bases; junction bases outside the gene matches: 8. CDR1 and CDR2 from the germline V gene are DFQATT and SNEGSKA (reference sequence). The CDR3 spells CSARTLAGVDGELFF. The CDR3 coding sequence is TGCAGTGCTAGGACGCTAGCGGGAGTTGACGGGGAGCTGTTTTTT.

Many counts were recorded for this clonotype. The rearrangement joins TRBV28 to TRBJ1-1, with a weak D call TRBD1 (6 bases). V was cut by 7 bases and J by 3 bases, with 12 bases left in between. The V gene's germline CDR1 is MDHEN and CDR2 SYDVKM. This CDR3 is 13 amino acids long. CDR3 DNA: TGTGCCAGCATCGGGCAGGGGTACACTGAAGCTTTCTTT. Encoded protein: CASIGQGYTEAFF.

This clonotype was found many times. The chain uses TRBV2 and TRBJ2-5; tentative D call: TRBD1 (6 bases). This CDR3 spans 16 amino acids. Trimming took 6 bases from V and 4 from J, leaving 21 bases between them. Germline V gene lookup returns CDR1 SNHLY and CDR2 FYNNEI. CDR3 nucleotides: TGTGCCAGCAGGAACTGGGGGCAGGGTGGTATAGAGACCCAGTACTTC. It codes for CASRNWGQGGIETQYF.

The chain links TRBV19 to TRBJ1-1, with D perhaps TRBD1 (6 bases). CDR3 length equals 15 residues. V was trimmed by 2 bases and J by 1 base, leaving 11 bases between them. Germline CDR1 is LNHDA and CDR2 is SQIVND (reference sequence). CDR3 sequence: CASSIRGQRNTEAFF. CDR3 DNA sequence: TGTGCCAGTAGTATAAGGGGACAAAGGAACACTGAAGCTTTCTTT.

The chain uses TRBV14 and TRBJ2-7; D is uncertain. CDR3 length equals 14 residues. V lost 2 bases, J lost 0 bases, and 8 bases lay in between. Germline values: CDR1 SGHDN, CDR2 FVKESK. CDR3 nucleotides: TGTGCCAGCAGCCAAACAGTACTCTCCTACGAGCAGTACTTC. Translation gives CASSQTVLSYEQYF.

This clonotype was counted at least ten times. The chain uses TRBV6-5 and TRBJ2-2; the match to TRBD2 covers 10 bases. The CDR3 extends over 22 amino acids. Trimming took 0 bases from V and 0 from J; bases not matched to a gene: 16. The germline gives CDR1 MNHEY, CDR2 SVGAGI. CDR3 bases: TGTGCCAGCAGTTACTCGAACTATCGGACTAGCGGAGCCCGGGCGAACACCGGGGAGCTGTTTTTT. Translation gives CASSYSNYRTSGARANTGELFF.

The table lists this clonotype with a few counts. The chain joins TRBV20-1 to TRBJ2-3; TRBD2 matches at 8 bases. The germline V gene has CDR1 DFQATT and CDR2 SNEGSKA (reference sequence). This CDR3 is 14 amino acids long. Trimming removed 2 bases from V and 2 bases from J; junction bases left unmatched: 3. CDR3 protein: CSARKAGVTDTQYF. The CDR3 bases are TGCAGTGCTAGAAAAGCGGGGGTCACAGATACGCAGTATTTT.

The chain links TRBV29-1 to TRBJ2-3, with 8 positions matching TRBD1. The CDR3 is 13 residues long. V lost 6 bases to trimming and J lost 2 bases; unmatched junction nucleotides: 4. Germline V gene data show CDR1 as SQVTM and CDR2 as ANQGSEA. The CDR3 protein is CSVNRGVTDTQYF. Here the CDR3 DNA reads TGCAGCGTGAACAGGGGGGTCACAGATACGCAGTATTTT.

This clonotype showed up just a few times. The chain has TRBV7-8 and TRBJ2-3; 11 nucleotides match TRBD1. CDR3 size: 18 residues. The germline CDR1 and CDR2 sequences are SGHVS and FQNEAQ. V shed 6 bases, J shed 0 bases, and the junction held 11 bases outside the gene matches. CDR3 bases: TGTGCCAGCAGTAAATTAGGACAGGGGGCGTCCAGCACAGATACGCAGTATTTT. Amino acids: CASSKLGQGASSTDTQYF.